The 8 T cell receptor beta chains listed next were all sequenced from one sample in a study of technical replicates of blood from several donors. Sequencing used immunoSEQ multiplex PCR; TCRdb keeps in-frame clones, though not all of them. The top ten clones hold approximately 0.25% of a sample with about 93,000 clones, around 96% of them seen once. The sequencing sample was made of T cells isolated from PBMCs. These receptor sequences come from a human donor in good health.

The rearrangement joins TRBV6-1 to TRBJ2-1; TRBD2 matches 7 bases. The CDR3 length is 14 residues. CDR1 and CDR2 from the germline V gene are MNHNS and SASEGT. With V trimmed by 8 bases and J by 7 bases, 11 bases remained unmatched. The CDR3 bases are TGTGCCAGCCAGTTCGGACCGCGGGGGAATGAGCAGTTCTTC. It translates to CASQFGPRGNEQFF.

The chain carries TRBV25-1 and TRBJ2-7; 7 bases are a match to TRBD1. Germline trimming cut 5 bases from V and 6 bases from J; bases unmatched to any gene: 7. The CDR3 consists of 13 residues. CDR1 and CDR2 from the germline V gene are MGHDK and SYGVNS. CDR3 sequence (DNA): TGTGCCAGCAGTTCCCACAGGGGCATCGAGCAGTACTTC. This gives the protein CASSSHRGIEQYF.

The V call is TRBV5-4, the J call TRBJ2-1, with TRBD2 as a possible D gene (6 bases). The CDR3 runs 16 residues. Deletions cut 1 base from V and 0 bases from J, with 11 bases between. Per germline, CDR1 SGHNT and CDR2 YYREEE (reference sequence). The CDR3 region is CASSLSPSVSYNEQFF. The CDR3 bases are TGTGCCAGCAGCTTGTCCCCTAGCGTCTCCTACAATGAGCAGTTCTTC.

The CDR3 sequence is CASSLRDRDLDYTF. The CDR3 coding sequence is TGTGCCAGCAGCCTGAGGGACAGGGATCTTGACTACACCTTC. The chain employs TRBV9 and TRBJ1-2; 9 nucleotides align to TRBD1. Per germline, CDR1 SGDLS and CDR2 YYNGEE. The CDR3 contains 14 residues. V lost 4 bases, J lost 10 bases, and 11 bases stayed unmatched.

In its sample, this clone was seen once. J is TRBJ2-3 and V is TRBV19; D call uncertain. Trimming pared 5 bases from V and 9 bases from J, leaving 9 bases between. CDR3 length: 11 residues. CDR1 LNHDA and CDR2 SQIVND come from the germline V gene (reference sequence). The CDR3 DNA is TGTGCCAGTAGTGACATTCAGACGCAGTATTTT. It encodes CASSDIQTQYF.

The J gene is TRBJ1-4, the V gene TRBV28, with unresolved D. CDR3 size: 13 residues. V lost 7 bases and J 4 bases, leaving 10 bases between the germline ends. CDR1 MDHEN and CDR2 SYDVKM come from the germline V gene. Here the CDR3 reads CASTLLSNEKLFF. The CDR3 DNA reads TGTGCCAGCACCCTCCTTAGTAATGAAAAACTGTTTTTT.

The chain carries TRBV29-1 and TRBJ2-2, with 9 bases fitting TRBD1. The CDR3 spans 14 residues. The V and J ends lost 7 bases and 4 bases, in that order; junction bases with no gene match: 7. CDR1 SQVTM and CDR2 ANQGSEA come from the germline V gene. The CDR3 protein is CSAPGQGSTGELFF. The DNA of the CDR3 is TGCAGCGCCCCAGGACAGGGGTCCACCGGGGAGCTGTTTTTT.

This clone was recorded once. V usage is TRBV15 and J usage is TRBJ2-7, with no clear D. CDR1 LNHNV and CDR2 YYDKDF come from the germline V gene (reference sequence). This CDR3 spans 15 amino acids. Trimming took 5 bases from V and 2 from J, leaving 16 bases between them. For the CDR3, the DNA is TGTGCCACCAGCGCGCGAAGACAACCAACCTACGAGCAGTACTTC. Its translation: CATSARRQPTYEQYF.